Given below is one T cell receptor beta chain in context. Its antigen is undetermined. Profiled with immunoSEQ multiplex PCR; TCRdb holds only in-frame clones, not every one. Of thousands of clones listed, approximately 70% were seen once; the top ten hold approximately 4.3%. This entry comes from a study of coeliac disease. Across the whole study: Without high-resolution HLA typing, biased TRBV7-2 usage was examined as a proof of principle. Findings of the study overall: Control samples showed higher TRB and TRG clonality than intraepithelial and lamina propria samples in active celiac disease.

V gave up 11 bases and J gave up 4 bases; unmatched junction bases: 11. CDR3 size: 15 residues. From germline, CDR1 is ENHRY and CDR2 SYGVKD. What was sequenced was lamina propria lymphocytes from the gut. The TCR comes from a woman under 30 with active celiac disease. This chain links TRBV10-3 with TRBJ2-7; 13 bases fit TRBD2. CDR3 sequence reads: CASQRGTSGAYEQYF. The DNA of the CDR3 is TGTGCCTCACAACGGGGGACTAGCGGGGCTTACGAGCAGTACTTC.